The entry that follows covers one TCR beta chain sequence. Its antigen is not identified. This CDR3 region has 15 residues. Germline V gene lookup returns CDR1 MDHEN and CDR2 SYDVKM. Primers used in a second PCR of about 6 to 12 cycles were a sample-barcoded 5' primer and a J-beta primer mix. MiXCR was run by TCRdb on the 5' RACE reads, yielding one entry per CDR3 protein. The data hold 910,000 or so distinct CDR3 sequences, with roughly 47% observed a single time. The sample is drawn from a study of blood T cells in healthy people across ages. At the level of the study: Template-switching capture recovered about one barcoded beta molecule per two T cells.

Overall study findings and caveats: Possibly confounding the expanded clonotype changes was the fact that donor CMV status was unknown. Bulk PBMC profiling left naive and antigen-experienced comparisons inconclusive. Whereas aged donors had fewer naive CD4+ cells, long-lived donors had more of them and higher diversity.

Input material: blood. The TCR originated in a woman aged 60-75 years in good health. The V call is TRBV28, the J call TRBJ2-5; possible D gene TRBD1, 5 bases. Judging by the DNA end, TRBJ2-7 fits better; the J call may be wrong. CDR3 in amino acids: CASSLRDGARNEQYF. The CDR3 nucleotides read TGTGCCAGCAGTCTCAGGGATGGGGCGAGGAACGAGCAGTACTTC.